One T cell receptor beta chain is described in this entry. Its target is not known. The data were obtained in a study of CXCR3-negative and CXCR3-positive naive CD8 T cells. The authors made the TRB cDNA libraries by 5' RACE using UMI labels. Reprocessing the 5' RACE reads, TCRdb reports a single entry for every CDR3 protein and omits DNA. The sample table sets out roughly 99,000 distinct CDR3 sequences. Per the germline V gene, CDR1 is MNHEY and CDR2 is SVGAGI. This CDR3 comprises 15 residues. Regarding the study as a whole: Comparison of naive cells showed more hydrophobic TRB CDR3s in CXCR3-positive than in CXCR3-negative naive cells. Comparison of naive CXCR3-negative and CXCR3-positive cells revealed similar TRBV-TRBJ usage, while memory cells differed.

Sequenced material: naive CXCR3+ CD8+ T cells from blood. Subset indicated: CD45RO-CCR7+CD27+CD95- naive CD8+ T cells expressing CXCR3 (TNR3+). This TCR was recovered from a human donor in good health. Some clones in this sample may be carry-over from other donors' samples. The chain employs TRBV6-5 and TRBJ2-3; TCRdb returns TRBD1, unconfirmable since there is no DNA. The CDR3 protein is CASSYSRRGPDTQYF.